Shown below are 30 T cell receptor beta chains from a single sample sequenced in a study of T cells in Graves' hyperthyroidism and ophthalmopathy. TCR beta CDR3 regions were amplified from RNA. HTBI primers drove first-round RT-PCR of the TCR CDR3. TCRdb re-called the multiplex PCR reads through MiXCR, storing one row per CDR3 protein. The sample yields about 560,000 distinct CDR3 sequences, about 45% seen once. The sequenced material came from peripheral blood or thyroid tissue (not recorded which). These receptors came from a woman aged 18-29 years with Graves' hyperthyroidism.

This clonotype was seen repeatedly, ten times or more. The V and J genes are TRBV12-3 or TRBV12-4 and TRBJ1-1; D gene unclear. This CDR3 has 12 residues. V gave up 3 bases and J gave up 4 bases, with 6 bases separating them. The CDR3 nucleotides are TGTGCCAGCAGTTTTGAGTTCACTGAAGCTTTCTTT. Its translation is CASSFEFTEAFF.

The CDR3 sequence: CASTLAGGVSLDGYTF. DNA for the CDR3: TGTGCCAGCACCCTAGCTGGGGGAGTTTCGTTGGATGGCTACACCTTC. V is TRBV7-9 and J is TRBJ1-2; D perhaps matches TRBD1 (5 bases). Germline lookup yields CDR1 SEHNR and CDR2 FQNEAQ (reference sequence). The CDR3 sequence is 16 residues long. V was cut by 7 bases and J by 6 bases, with 24 bases left in between.

This clonotype was counted ten times or more. V gene TRBV15 combines with J gene TRBJ2-5; D is possibly TRBD2 (7 bases). Germline CDR1 and CDR2: LNHNV and YYDKDF (reference sequence). There are 16 residues in the CDR3. V lost 3 bases to trimming and J lost 1 base, with 15 bases between them. The CDR3 DNA reads as TGTGCCACCAGCAGGATGGCTAGGGGGGGCCAAGAGACCCAGTACTTC. Encoded protein: CATSRMARGGQETQYF.

The V call is TRBV7-9, the J call TRBJ1-2; no definite D call. The CDR3 runs 13 residues. V was shortened by 1 base and J by 5 bases, with 8 bases between the two germline ends. CDR1 is SEHNR, CDR2 FQNEAQ, per germline (reference sequence). DNA for the CDR3: TGTGCCAGCAGCTTAGTAATGACTTATGGCTACACCTTC. Protein: CASSLVMTYGYTF.

The V and J genes are TRBV7-6 and TRBJ2-6; D assignment may be TRBD1 or TRBD2 (5 bases each). This CDR3 contains 18 residues. Germline CDR1 reads SGHVS; CDR2 reads FNYEAQ. The V gene lost 2 bases and the J gene lost 0 bases, with 14 bases spanning the gap. The CDR3 DNA is TGTGCCAGCAGCTTATCCGGGACGGTAAACTCTGGGGCCAACGTCCTGACTTTC. Protein sequence: CASSLSGTVNSGANVLTF. The full variable domain, completed using reference TRBV7-6 and TRBJ2-6, is GAGVSQSPRYKVTKRGQDVALRCDPISGHVSLYWYRQALGQGPEFLTYFNYEAQQDKSGLPNDRFSAERPEGSISTLTIQRTEQRDSAMYRCASSLSGTVNSGANVLTFGAGSRLTVL.

This rearrangement joins TRBV24-1 to TRBJ1-5; 8 positions match TRBD1. This CDR3 comprises 13 residues. V gave up 9 bases and J gave up 4 bases; unmatched junction bases: 4. CDR1 and CDR2 from the germline V gene are KGHDR and SFDVKD. The CDR3 nucleotides read TGTGCCACCGCAACAGGGGGGAATCAGCCCCAGCATTTT. It is translated as CATATGGNQPQHF.

V gene TRBV5-8 combines with J gene TRBJ2-5; TRBD2 is a possible D gene (6 bases). Germline V CDR1 and CDR2: SGHTS, YDEGEE. V dropped 6 bases and J dropped 5 bases, with 11 bases sitting between them. The CDR3 totals 12 residues. The CDR3 sequence: CASKRGSETQYF. CDR3 in DNA: TGTGCCAGCAAACGGGGGAGTGAGACCCAGTACTTC.

This clonotype was seen a handful of times. The gene calls are TRBV5-1 and TRBJ2-7, with D possibly matching TRBD2 (6 bases). This CDR3 spans 15 amino acids. Deletions cut 5 bases from V and 6 bases from J, with 21 bases between. Germline CDR1 is SGHRS and CDR2 is YFSETQ. CDR3 nucleotide sequence: TGCGCCAGCAGTCGCAGCGGGCTGGACTCGGGCGAGCAGTACTTC. This encodes CASSRSGLDSGEQYF. Together with reference TRBV5-1 and TRBJ2-7, the CDR3 gives the full variable domain: KAGVTQTPRYLIKTRGQQVTLSCSPISGHRSVSWYQQTPGQGLQFLFEYFSETQRNKGNFPGRFSGRQFSNSRSEMNVSTLELGDSALYLCASSRSGLDSGEQYFGPGTRLTVT.

This clonotype came up a few times. This clone may be a read error of a much larger clone one base away. The V and J genes are TRBV25-1 and TRBJ2-5, with 9 bases matching TRBD1. Per germline, CDR1 MGHDK and CDR2 SYGVNS. This CDR3 has 15 residues. The J segment lost 9 bases and the V segment lost 2 bases, leaving 10 bases of the junction unmatched. The CDR3 is CASSEGGTGSEAQYF. The CDR3 region has the DNA TGTGCCAGCAGTGAAGGGGGGACAGGGTCCGAGGCCCAGTACTTC.

Notes on this clonotype: The CDR3 end shows no conserved phenylalanine or tryptophan, and so a read error is likely. The gene calls are TRBV19 and TRBJ1-2; D unresolved. Germline V gene sequence: CDR1 LNHDA, CDR2 SQIVND (reference sequence). The CDR3 runs to 13 residues. Trimming left V 7 bases short and J 1 base short, with 10 bases between. The CDR3 protein is CASTVDFNYGYTL. The DNA of the CDR3 is TGTGCCAGTACCGTGGACTTTAACTATGGCTACACCCTC.

The CDR3, as DNA: TGTGCCAGCAGCCCGGGACTCCTTGATGAAAAACTGTTTTTT. Protein product: CASSPGLLDEKLFF. J is TRBJ1-4 and V is TRBV7-2; D perhaps matches TRBD1 (5 bases). This CDR3 is 14 amino acids long. Germline V CDR1 and CDR2: SGHTA, FQGNSA. Trimming shortened V by 5 bases and J by 6 bases, and 13 bases separated the two germline ends.

The J gene is TRBJ2-2, the V gene TRBV20-1, with 9 nucleotides matching TRBD2. V shed 5 bases, J shed 7 bases, and the junction held 11 bases outside the gene matches. Germline CDR1 is DFQATT and CDR2 is SNEGSKA (reference sequence). The CDR3 length is 15 residues. CDR3 nucleotide sequence: TGCAGTGCTCCCGAGGCGGGAGGGCCAGACGGGGAGCTGTTTTTT. Translated, it gives CSAPEAGGPDGELFF.

The chain has TRBV11-1 and TRBJ1-4; no reliable D call. The V end lost 8 bases, the J end lost 5 bases, and 15 bases lay between the germline ends. Germline CDR1 and CDR2: SGHAT and FQDESV (reference sequence). This CDR3 comprises 14 residues. CDR3 coding DNA: TGTGCCAGCGGCCCATCGCGACCCAATGAAAAACTGTTTTTT. Its translation is CASGPSRPNEKLFF.

In this sample, this clonotype turned up once. This may arise from a read error, as a much more abundant clone is one base away. The chain uses TRBV2 and TRBJ1-2; D uncertain. The CDR3 consists of 12 residues. Germline V gives CDR1 SNHLY, CDR2 FYNNEI. Trimming removed 1 base at V and 7 bases at J, with 7 bases between. CDR3 protein: CASSEGPVGYTF. The CDR3 region has the DNA TGTGCCAGCAGTGAAGGGCCCGTTGGCTACACCTTC.

The V call is TRBV6-5, the J call TRBJ1-4; TRBD1 is a possible D gene (5 bases). Germline loops: CDR1 MNHEY, CDR2 SVGAGI. Trimming removed 4 bases at V and 1 base at J, with 16 bases between. The CDR3 runs 17 residues. CDR3: CASSWFGTGVTNEKLFF. The DNA for the CDR3 is TGTGCCAGCAGTTGGTTTGGGACCGGGGTAACTAATGAAAAACTGTTTTTT.

This clonotype has only one observation. One base away lies a much larger clone, so this may be a sequencing read error. V is TRBV7-3 and J is TRBJ2-5, with D possibly TRBD2 on 5 matching bases. CDR1 and CDR2 from the germline V gene are SGHTA and FQGTGA. The CDR3 contains 13 residues. The CDR3 coding sequence is TGTGCCAGCAGCCCCGGGATTGGAGAGACCCGGTACTTC. This gives the protein CASSPGIGETRYF.

V usage is TRBV7-2 and J usage is TRBJ1-2; unclear D gene. Germline V gene data show CDR1 as SGHTA and CDR2 as FQGNSA. The CDR3 covers 13 residues. Trimming cost V 4 bases and J 5 bases, with 11 bases left between them. The CDR3 loop is CASSSQNPYGYTF. The CDR3 DNA follows: TGTGCCAGCAGCTCCCAAAACCCTTATGGCTACACCTTC. The whole variable domain, remainder taken from reference TRBV7-2 and TRBJ1-2, is GAGVSQSPSNKVTEKGKDVELRCDPISGHTALYWYRQSLGQGLEFLIYFQGNSAPDKSGLPSDRFSAERTGGSVSTLTIQRTQQEDSAVYLCASSSQNPYGYTFGSGTRLTVV.

As regards this clonotype: Its ends do not fully match the called genes, so a read error is possible. The chain carries TRBV20-1 and TRBJ2-7; the D call may be TRBD1 or TRBD2 (6 bases each). CDR3 length: 13 amino acids. The V gene's germline CDR1 is DFQATT and CDR2 SNEGSKA (reference sequence). The CDR3 reads CGASKGGAGEQYF. CDR3 nucleotide sequence: TGCGGTGCTAGTAAGGGGGGCGCGGGAGAGCAGTACTTC.

The chain employs TRBV7-2 and TRBJ1-2; D is ambiguous. The V and J ends lost 0 bases and 7 bases respectively, with 12 bases between them. The CDR3 is made up of 14 amino acids. Germline V gene data show CDR1 as SGHTA and CDR2 as FQGNSA. The CDR3 DNA reads TGTGCCAGCAGCTTAGCGGCCAGTTTAATTGGCTACACCTTC. It encodes CASSLAASLIGYTF.

This clonotype has at least ten counts. This rearrangement joins TRBV2 to TRBJ2-7, with D unclear. The CDR3 is 13 amino acids. Germline V CDR1 and CDR2: SNHLY, FYNNEI. V was clipped by 6 bases and J by 0 bases, with 9 bases between them. The CDR3 DNA sequence: TGTGCCAGCAGGCGGAGTAGCTCCTACGAGCAGTACTTC. Amino acids: CASRRSSSYEQYF.

J is TRBJ2-7 and V is TRBV12-3 or TRBV12-4; D is unresolved. V lost 5 bases and J 1 base, leaving 9 bases between the germline ends. The CDR3 extends over 13 amino acids. The CDR3 loop is CASSVTGSYEQYF. The CDR3 coding sequence is TGTGCCAGCAGTGTCACCGGGTCCTACGAGCAGTACTTC.

This chain uses TRBV2 with TRBJ2-7; D is perhaps TRBD2 (5 bases). This CDR3 is 13 amino acids long. Germline loops: CDR1 SNHLY, CDR2 FYNNEI. The germline V and J ends were trimmed by 6 bases and 1 base, with 10 bases remaining between them. CDR3 residues: CASSGEQSYEQYF. The CDR3 region has the DNA TGTGCCAGCAGCGGGGAACAATCCTACGAGCAGTACTTC.

This clonotype was observed at least ten times. The chain is built from TRBV7-9 and TRBJ2-7, with D unclear. Per germline, CDR1 SEHNR and CDR2 FQNEAQ (reference sequence). V lost 6 bases and J lost 1, with 7 bases in between. CDR3 length: 12 amino acids. CDR3 coding DNA: TGTGCCAGCAGTCCACCTTCCTACGAGCAGTACTTC. Protein sequence: CASSPPSYEQYF. Drawing the rest from reference TRBV7-9 and TRBJ2-7, the complete variable domain is DTGVSQNPRHKITKRGQNVTFRCDPISEHNRLYWYRQTLGQGPEFLTYFQNEAQLEKSRLLSDRFSAERPKGSFSTLEIQRTEQGDSAMYLCASSPPSYEQYFGPGTRLTVT.

This clonotype was recorded many times. The V gene is TRBV24-1, the J gene TRBJ1-5; possibly TRBD1 for D (5 bases). The V gene's germline CDR1 is KGHDR and CDR2 SFDVKD. This CDR3 region has 14 residues. Trimming shortened V by 5 bases and J by 4 bases, and 11 bases separated the two germline ends. CDR3 in DNA: TGTGCCACCAGTGGCGGACACCTAAATCAGCCCCAGCATTTT. It specifies CATSGGHLNQPQHF.

This clonotype was seen a handful of times. The gene calls are TRBV24-1 and TRBJ2-2, with 12 bases lining up with TRBD2. The CDR3 is made up of 17 amino acids. The V gene end was trimmed by 7 bases and the J gene end by 5 bases; junction bases not matched to a gene: 10. Germline-derived CDR1 and CDR2 are KGHDR and SFDVKD. The CDR3 sequence is CATRGTSGLSGTGELFF. CDR3 DNA: TGTGCCACCAGGGGGACTAGCGGGCTCTCGGGAACCGGGGAGCTGTTTTTT.

V gene TRBV2 combines with J gene TRBJ1-2; D is possibly TRBD1 (5 bases). Germline CDR1 SNHLY, CDR2 FYNNEI. The CDR3 spans 14 residues. V lost 7 bases, J lost 7 bases, and 19 bases lay in between. CDR3 loop: CASITRGGDTGYTF. The CDR3 DNA follows: TGTGCCAGCATTACGCGCGGGGGAGATACTGGCTACACCTTC.

The genes are TRBV25-1 and TRBJ1-2; possibly TRBD1 for D (6 bases). The germline CDR1 and CDR2 sequences are MGHDK and SYGVNS. This CDR3 contains 15 residues. CDR3 in amino acids: CARVRRGASIEGYTF. CDR3 nucleotide sequence: TGTGCTAGAGTGAGGAGGGGGGCCTCGATCGAGGGCTACACCTTC.

This rearrangement joins TRBV29-1 to TRBJ1-2; the match to TRBD1 covers 8 bases. CDR3 length: 13 residues. The ends lost 5 bases at V and 3 bases at J; junction bases unmatched: 5. The germline V gene encodes CDR1 SQVTM and CDR2 ANQGSEA. In DNA form, the CDR3 reads TGCAGCGTTCCTAGGACAGGGCACTATGGCTACACCTTC. This translates into CSVPRTGHYGYTF.

Comments on this clonotype: Since a much larger clone is just one base distant, this may be a read error. The rearrangement links TRBV19 to TRBJ1-5; the D is unclear. CDR3 size: 11 residues. CDR1 and CDR2 from the germline V gene are LNHDA and SQIVND (reference sequence). The DNA of the CDR3 is TGTGCCTCGGGAATCAATCAGCCCCGGCATTTT. It codes for CASGINQPRHF.

The chain is built from TRBV2 and TRBJ1-5, with 8 bases lining up with TRBD1. J gave up 0 bases and V 4 bases, and 8 bases lay outside the gene matches. The CDR3 has 17 amino acids. Germline values: CDR1 SNHLY, CDR2 FYNNEI. In nucleotides, the CDR3 is TGTGCCAGCAGTGCTCGACAGGGGCCATATAGCAATCAGCCCCAGCATTTT. This sequence encodes CASSARQGPYSNQPQHF.